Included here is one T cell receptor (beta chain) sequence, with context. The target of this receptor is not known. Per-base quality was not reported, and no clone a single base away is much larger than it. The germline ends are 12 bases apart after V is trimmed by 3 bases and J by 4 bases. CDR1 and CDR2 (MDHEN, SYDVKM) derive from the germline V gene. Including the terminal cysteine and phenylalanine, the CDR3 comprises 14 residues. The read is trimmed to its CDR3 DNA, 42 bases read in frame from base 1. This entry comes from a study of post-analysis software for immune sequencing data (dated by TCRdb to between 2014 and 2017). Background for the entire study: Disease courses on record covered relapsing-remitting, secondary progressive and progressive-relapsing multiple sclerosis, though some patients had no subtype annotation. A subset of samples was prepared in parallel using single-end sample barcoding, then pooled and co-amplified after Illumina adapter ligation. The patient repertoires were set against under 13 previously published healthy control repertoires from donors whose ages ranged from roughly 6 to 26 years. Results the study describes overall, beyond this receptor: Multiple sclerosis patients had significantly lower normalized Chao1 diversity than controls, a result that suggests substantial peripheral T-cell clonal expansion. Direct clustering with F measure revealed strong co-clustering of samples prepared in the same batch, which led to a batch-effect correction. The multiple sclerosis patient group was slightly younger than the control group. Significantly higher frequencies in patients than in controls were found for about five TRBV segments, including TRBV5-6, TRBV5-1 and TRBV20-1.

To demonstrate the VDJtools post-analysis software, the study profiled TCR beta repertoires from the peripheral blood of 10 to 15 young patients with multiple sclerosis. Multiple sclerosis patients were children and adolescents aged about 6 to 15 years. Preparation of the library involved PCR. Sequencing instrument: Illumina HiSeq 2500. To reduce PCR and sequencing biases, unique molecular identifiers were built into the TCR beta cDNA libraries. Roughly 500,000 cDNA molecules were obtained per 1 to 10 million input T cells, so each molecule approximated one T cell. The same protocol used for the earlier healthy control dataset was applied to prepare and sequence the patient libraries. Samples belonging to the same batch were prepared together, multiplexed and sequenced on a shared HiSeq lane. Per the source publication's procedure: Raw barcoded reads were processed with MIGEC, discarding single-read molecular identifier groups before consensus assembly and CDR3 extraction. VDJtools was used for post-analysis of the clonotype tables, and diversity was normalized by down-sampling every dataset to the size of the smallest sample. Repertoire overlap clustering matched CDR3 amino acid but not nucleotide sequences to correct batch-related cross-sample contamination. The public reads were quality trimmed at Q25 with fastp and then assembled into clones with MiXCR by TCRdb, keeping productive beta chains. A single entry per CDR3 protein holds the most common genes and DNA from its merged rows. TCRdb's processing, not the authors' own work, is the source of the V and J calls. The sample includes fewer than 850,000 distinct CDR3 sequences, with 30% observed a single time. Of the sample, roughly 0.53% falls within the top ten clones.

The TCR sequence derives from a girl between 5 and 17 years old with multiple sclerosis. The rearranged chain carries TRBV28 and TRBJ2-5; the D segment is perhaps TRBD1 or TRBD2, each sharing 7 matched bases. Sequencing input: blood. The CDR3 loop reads CASSLARGGETQYF. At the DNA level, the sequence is TGTGCCAGCAGTTTGGCCAGGGGGGGAGAGACCCAGTACTTC.